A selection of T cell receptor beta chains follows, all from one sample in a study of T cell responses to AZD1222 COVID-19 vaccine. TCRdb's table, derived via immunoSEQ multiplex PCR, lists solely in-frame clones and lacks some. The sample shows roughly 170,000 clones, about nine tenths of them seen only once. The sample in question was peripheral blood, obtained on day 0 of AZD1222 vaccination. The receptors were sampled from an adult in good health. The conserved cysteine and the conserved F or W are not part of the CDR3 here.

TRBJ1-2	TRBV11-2	ASSLRRDGYT
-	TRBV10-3	AIGDSATYEQY
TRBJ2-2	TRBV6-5	ASSYQESRELF
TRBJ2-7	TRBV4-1	ASSQGLGVKNEQY
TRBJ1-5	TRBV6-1	ASSEVRGSGGGNQPQH
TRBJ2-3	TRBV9	ASSVVTGGADTQY
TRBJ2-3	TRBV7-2	ASSTPDYTDTQY
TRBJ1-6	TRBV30	AWNPGQAYSNSPLH
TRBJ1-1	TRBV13	ASSLGSLNTEAF
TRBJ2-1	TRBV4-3	ASSQEGTRFGEQF
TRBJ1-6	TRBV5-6	ASSLGPGTPVSPLH
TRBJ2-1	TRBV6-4	ASSRDSSGGNEQF
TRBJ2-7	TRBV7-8	ASSLKGSPYEQY
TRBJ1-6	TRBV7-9	ASSPGTDPRSTLH
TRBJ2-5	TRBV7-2	ASSLDLAGGLRETQY
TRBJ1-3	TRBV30	AWMGDRGRNTIY
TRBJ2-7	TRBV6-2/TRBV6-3	ASSFPFTRTSGGLLYEQY
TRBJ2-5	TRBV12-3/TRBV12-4	ASSLVGETQY
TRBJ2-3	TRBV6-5	ASSYRTGSTDTQY
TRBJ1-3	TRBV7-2	ASSPDRATGNTIY
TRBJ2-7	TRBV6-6	ASSPVEGAYEQY
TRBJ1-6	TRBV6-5	ASSYETFNSPLH
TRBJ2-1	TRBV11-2	ASSLAGTSGGSSYNEQF
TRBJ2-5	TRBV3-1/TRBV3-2	ASSQGGLVQETQY
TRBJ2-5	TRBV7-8	ASSPDFAGGRETQY
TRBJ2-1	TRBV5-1	ASSLLTSGSYNEQF
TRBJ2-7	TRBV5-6	ASSRQGSSYEQY
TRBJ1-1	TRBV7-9	ASSIGQGDTEAF
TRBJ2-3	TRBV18	ASSPRQVTDTQY
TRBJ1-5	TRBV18	ASSPVGGDQPQH
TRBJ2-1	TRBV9	ASSVALPSGGASSYNEQF
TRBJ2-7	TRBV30	AWSEAYEQY
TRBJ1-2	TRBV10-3	AISESNGGVNYGYT
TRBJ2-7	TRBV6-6	ASSYEGEKY
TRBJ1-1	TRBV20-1	SLQSNTEAF
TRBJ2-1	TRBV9	ASSVGSGAYNEQF
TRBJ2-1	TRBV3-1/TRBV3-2	ASSQSPGGASIYNEQF
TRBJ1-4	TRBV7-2	ASSLTGFDEKLF
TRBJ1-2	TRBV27	ASRGQGNYGYT
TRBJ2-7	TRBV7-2	ASSWAGAAYEQY
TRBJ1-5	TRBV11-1	ASSLSYSNQPQH
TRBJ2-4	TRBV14	ASSQGVEGQGVGMPKNIQY
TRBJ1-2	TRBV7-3	ASSLKGGGSYGYT
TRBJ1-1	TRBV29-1	SVERGAGTEAF
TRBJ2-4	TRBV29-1	SVEDNRVDRDIQY
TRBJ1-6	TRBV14	ASSQEDRTPLH
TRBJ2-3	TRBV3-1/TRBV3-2	ASSQEVLARTDTQY
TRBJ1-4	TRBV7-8	ASSSGGVGEKLF
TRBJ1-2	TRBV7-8	ASSLVGQDGYT
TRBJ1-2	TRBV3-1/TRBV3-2	ASSQVAGGFGGYT
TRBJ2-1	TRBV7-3	ASSFRTSGQSSYNEQF
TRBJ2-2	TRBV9	ASSVDPSGVTGELF